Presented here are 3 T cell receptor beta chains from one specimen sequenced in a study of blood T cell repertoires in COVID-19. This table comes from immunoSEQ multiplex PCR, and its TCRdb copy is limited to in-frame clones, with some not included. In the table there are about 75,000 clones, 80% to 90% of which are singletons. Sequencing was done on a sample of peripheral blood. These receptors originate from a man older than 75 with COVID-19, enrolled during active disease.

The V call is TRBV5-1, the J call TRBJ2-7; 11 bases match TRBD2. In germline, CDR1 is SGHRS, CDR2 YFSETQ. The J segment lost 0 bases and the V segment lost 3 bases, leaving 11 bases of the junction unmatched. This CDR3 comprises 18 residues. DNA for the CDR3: TGCGCCAGCAGCTCCGGTAAAACTAGCGGGGGCTCCTCCTACGAGCAGTACTTC. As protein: CASSSGKTSGGSSYEQYF.

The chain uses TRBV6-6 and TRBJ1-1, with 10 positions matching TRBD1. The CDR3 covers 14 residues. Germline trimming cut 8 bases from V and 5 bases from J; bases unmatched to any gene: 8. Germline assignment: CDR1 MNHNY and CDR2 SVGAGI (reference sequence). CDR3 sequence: CASFRGTGDTEAFF. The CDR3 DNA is TGTGCCAGCTTTCGGGGGACAGGGGATACTGAAGCTTTCTTT.

CDR3 protein: CASSPGAASITDTQYF. In DNA, the CDR3 is TGTGCCAGCAGCCCAGGGGCAGCAAGTATCACAGATACGCAGTATTTT. The V and J genes are TRBV11-3 and TRBJ2-3; a possible D gene is TRBD1 (6 bases). V gave up 5 bases and J gave up 2 bases, with 17 bases separating them. This CDR3 spans 16 amino acids. Germline values: CDR1 SGHNT, CDR2 YENEEA.